These 26 T cell receptor beta chains originate from one sample sequenced in a study of blood T cell repertoires in COVID-19. Data came from immunoSEQ multiplex PCR; TCRdb stores just in-frame clones and leaves some out. Of about 260,000 clones in the sample, about 82% were seen once. The material sequenced was PBMCs or T cells enriched from blood (not recorded which). The receptors originated from a woman aged 45-60 years who had recovered from COVID-19.

The V and J genes are TRBV5-1 and TRBJ2-1, with 8 bases matching TRBD2. In germline, CDR1 is SGHRS, CDR2 YFSETQ. With 1 base clipped from V and 6 bases from J, the junction kept 6 bases outside the gene matches. This CDR3 contains 15 residues. CDR3 in amino acids: CASSLNRGRSNEQFF. CDR3 bases: TGCGCCAGCAGCTTGAATCGCGGGAGGTCCAATGAGCAGTTCTTC.

The V call is TRBV30, the J call TRBJ1-4, with D unresolved. Germline assignment: CDR1 GTSNPN and CDR2 SVGIG (reference sequence). V shed 6 bases and J shed 6 bases, with 8 bases lying between them. This CDR3 contains 11 residues. In nucleotides, the CDR3 is TGTGCCTGTTGGAGGGATGAAAAACTGTTTTTT. As protein: CACWRDEKLFF.

This rearrangement joins TRBV15 to TRBJ1-2, with 10 bases fitting TRBD1. Germline V lookup: CDR1 LNHNV, CDR2 YYDKDF (reference sequence). This CDR3 has 14 amino acids. The trim removed 4 bases at V and 2 bases at J, leaving 1 base unmatched. The CDR3 loop reads CATSKDRGNYGYTF. Written as DNA, the CDR3 is TGTGCCACCAGCAAGGACAGGGGGAACTATGGCTACACCTTC. Full variable domain (remainder filled in from reference TRBV15 and TRBJ1-2): DAMVIQNPRYQVTQFGKPVTLSCSQTLNHNVMYWYQQKSSQAPKLLFHYYDKDFNNEADTPDNFQSRRPNTSFCFLDIRSPGLGDTAMYLCATSKDRGNYGYTFGSGTRLTVV.

The chain couples TRBV12-3 or TRBV12-4 to TRBJ2-7, with D unclear. The CDR3 spans 13 residues. The V and J ends lost 2 bases and 6 bases respectively, with 11 bases between them. CDR3 DNA: TGTGCCAGCAGTTTACGGCAGGTGGGCGAGCAGTACTTC. It encodes CASSLRQVGEQYF.

The chain has TRBV7-6 and TRBJ1-2; perhaps TRBD1 as D (5 bases). Looked up from germline, CDR1 is SGHVS and CDR2 is FNYEAQ. This CDR3 is built from 12 residues. Trimming removed 5 bases at V and 7 bases at J, with 11 bases between. CDR3 DNA sequence: TGTGCCAGCAGCCTCCGGGGGTCTGGCTACACCTTC. Its translation is CASSLRGSGYTF.

The rearrangement uses TRBV7-9 and TRBJ1-3, with TRBD1 matching 8 bases. This CDR3 has 16 residues. CDR1 is SEHNR, CDR2 FQNEAQ, per germline (reference sequence). Unmatched junction bases numbered 3, after V lost 1 base and J lost 1 base. CDR3 bases: TGTGCCAGCAGCTTAGGGGACAGGTCATCTGGAAACACCATATATTTT. This sequence encodes CASSLGDRSSGNTIYF.

V gene TRBV7-3 combines with J gene TRBJ2-6; unclear D gene. The CDR3 sequence is 18 residues long. Germline CDR1 is SGHTA and CDR2 is FQGTGA. V shed 0 bases and J shed 2 bases, with 14 bases lying between them. The CDR3 spells CASSLTFAGGTGANVLTF. In DNA form, the CDR3 reads TGTGCCAGCAGCTTAACGTTCGCTGGCGGTACTGGGGCCAACGTCCTGACTTTC.

The chain joins TRBV28 to TRBJ1-5, with a weak D call TRBD1 (5 bases). The germline V gene encodes CDR1 MDHEN and CDR2 SYDVKM. V was cut by 6 bases and J by 0 bases, with 12 bases left in between. The CDR3 is 15 amino acids. The CDR3 sequence is CASRSQVYSNQPQHF. In DNA, the CDR3 is TGTGCCAGCAGATCACAGGTTTATAGCAATCAGCCCCAGCATTTT.

The J gene is TRBJ2-7, the V gene TRBV29-1; a weak D match, TRBD1 (6 bases). The V and J ends lost 4 bases and 3 bases respectively, with 10 bases between them. This CDR3 spans 12 amino acids. CDR1 and CDR2 from the germline V gene are SQVTM and ANQGSEA. The CDR3 spells CSVGQDHYEQYF. CDR3 DNA: TGCAGCGTTGGACAGGATCACTACGAGCAGTACTTC.

This chain joins TRBV5-1 and TRBJ1-2; tentative D call: TRBD1 (5 bases). Germline V lookup: CDR1 SGHRS, CDR2 YFSETQ. CDR3 length: 14 residues. V was trimmed by 3 bases and J by 0 bases, leaving 9 bases between them. The chain's CDR3 is CASSSVQANYGYTF. Written as DNA, the CDR3 is TGCGCCAGCAGCTCTGTACAGGCTAACTATGGCTACACCTTC. Full variable domain (rest looked up from reference TRBV5-1 and TRBJ1-2): KAGVTQTPRYLIKTRGQQVTLSCSPISGHRSVSWYQQTPGQGLQFLFEYFSETQRNKGNFPGRFSGRQFSNSRSEMNVSTLELGDSALYLCASSSVQANYGYTFGSGTRLTVV.

V and J are TRBV10-3 and TRBJ2-2; TRBD2 agrees at 7 bases. V shed 7 bases and J 8 bases; nucleotides not matched to a gene: 10. The CDR3 consists of 14 residues. Germline-derived CDR1 and CDR2 are ENHRY and SYGVKD. This CDR3 reads CAIKDLADRGELFF. CDR3 coding DNA: TGTGCCATCAAGGATCTAGCGGACCGGGGGGAGCTGTTTTTT.

This chain's CDR3 is CASSLGLVETQYF. The CDR3 DNA is TGTGCCAGCAGCTTGGGCTTAGTGGAGACCCAGTACTTC. V usage is TRBV5-6 and J usage is TRBJ2-5; D ambiguous. The CDR3 has 13 residues. Germline assignment: CDR1 SGHDT and CDR2 YYEEEE. With 0 bases removed from V and 5 bases from J, the gap between germline ends came to 8 bases.

The chain links TRBV9 to TRBJ2-1; 7 bases fit TRBD1. The CDR3 is 15 amino acids. V lost 3 bases to trimming and J lost 3 bases; unmatched junction nucleotides: 6. Germline loops: CDR1 SGDLS, CDR2 YYNGEE. The DNA for the CDR3 is TGTGCCAGCAGCGCGACAGGGCCTTTCTACAATGAGCAGTTCTTC. It specifies CASSATGPFYNEQFF.

V and J are TRBV25-1 and TRBJ1-1, with D tentatively TRBD1 (5 bases). The CDR3 extends over 15 amino acids. CDR1 is MGHDK and CDR2 is SYGVNS in the germline V gene. Trimming stripped 8 bases from V and 1 base from J, with 17 bases between. DNA for the CDR3: TGTGCCAGCCGCCCCTCGGGCAGGGCGAACACTGAAGCTTTCTTT. This gives the protein CASRPSGRANTEAFF.

In this sample, this clone turned up once. The chain has TRBV12-3 or TRBV12-4 and TRBJ2-1; 8 nucleotides agree with TRBD2. The trim removed 6 bases at V and 8 bases at J, leaving 6 bases unmatched. This CDR3 is 13 amino acids long. As DNA, the CDR3 is TGTGCCAGCAGCCGCGGGGGGCCGTATGAGCAGTTCTTC. Protein: CASSRGGPYEQFF.

The chain carries TRBV5-6 and TRBJ1-2; TRBD1 matches 8 bases. Germline V gene data show CDR1 as SGHDT and CDR2 as YYEEEE. Trimming cost V 0 bases and J 2 bases; bases outside gene matches: 6. The CDR3 is 16 residues long. Here the CDR3 DNA reads TGTGCCAGCAGCTTGGCGACAACAGGGGGGAACTATGGCTACACCTTC. Its translation: CASSLATTGGNYGYTF.

The J gene is TRBJ2-2, the V gene TRBV4-3; a weak D match, TRBD2 (5 bases). CDR3 length: 16 residues. The germline V and J ends were trimmed by 0 bases and 4 bases, with 12 bases remaining between them. Germline V gene lookup returns CDR1 LGHNA and CDR2 YSLEER. The DNA for the CDR3 is TGCGCCAGCAGCCAAGACAGGAGGCGAGGCACCGGGGAGCTGTTTTTT. As protein: CASSQDRRRGTGELFF.

This clone was seen just once. This chain connects TRBV4-1 to TRBJ1-1; possible D gene TRBD1, 6 bases. CDR1 MGHRA and CDR2 YSYEKL come from the germline V gene. The V gene lost 5 bases and the J gene lost 1 base, with 14 bases spanning the gap. The CDR3 loop spans 15 amino acids. The chain's CDR3 is CASSVRQEKNTEAFF. The CDR3 DNA reads TGCGCCAGCAGCGTCAGACAGGAGAAGAACACTGAAGCTTTCTTT.

This chain links TRBV6-6 with TRBJ2-4, with TRBD1 identical over 8 bases. The CDR3 is 14 amino acids. V gave up 4 bases and J gave up 7 bases; unmatched junction bases: 6. The germline gives CDR1 MNHNY, CDR2 SVGAGI (reference sequence). CDR3 sequence (DNA): TGTGCCAGCAGTTTCCCGGACAGGGCCAACATTCAGTACTTC. Protein product: CASSFPDRANIQYF.

This clone was picked up a small number of times. The chain combines TRBV5-4 with TRBJ2-3; TRBD1 aligns across 9 bases. This CDR3 region has 15 residues. With 4 bases clipped from V and 4 bases from J, the junction kept 7 bases outside the gene matches. Germline loops: CDR1 SGHNT, CDR2 YYREEE (reference sequence). The CDR3 is CASSMTGGMADTQYF. In DNA form, the CDR3 reads TGTGCCAGCAGCATGACAGGGGGGATGGCAGATACGCAGTATTTT.

The J gene is TRBJ1-5, the V gene TRBV6-5; D uncertain. The germline V gene encodes CDR1 MNHEY and CDR2 SVGAGI. V lost 6 bases and J lost 9, with 12 bases in between. CDR3 length equals 12 residues. CDR3 bases: TGTGCCAGCAGCTCCCGCGGGTCGCCCCAGCATTTT. This sequence encodes CASSSRGSPQHF.

This chain links TRBV6-2 or TRBV6-3 with TRBJ2-5; 12 bases map to TRBD1. Looked up from germline, CDR1 is MNHEY and CDR2 is SVGEGT. There are 15 residues in the CDR3. Trimming cost V 6 bases and J 2 bases; bases outside gene matches: 4. The CDR3 DNA follows: TGTGCCAGCAGCGGGGACAGGGGGCCTCAAGAGACCCAGTACTTC. It encodes CASSGDRGPQETQYF.

This chain joins TRBV4-1 and TRBJ1-1, with D perhaps TRBD1 (6 bases). Germline values: CDR1 MGHRA, CDR2 YSYEKL. V was cut by 1 base and J by 1 base, with 10 bases left in between. The CDR3 totals 15 residues. The CDR3 coding sequence is TGCGCCAGCAGCCAAGTACAGGGAGCGAACACTGAAGCTTTCTTT. This sequence encodes CASSQVQGANTEAFF.

The gene calls are TRBV3-1 (or the pseudogene TRBV3-2) and TRBJ1-2; D is unresolved. CDR3 length: 15 residues. Germline V gene lookup returns CDR1 LGHDT and CDR2 YNNKEL (reference sequence). V was pared by 1 base and J by 0 bases, with 9 bases between. The CDR3 coding sequence is TGTGCCAGCAGCCAAGGGGCCACAGCTAACTATGGCTACACCTTC. Protein: CASSQGATANYGYTF.

V usage is TRBV5-1 and J usage is TRBJ1-1, with 8 positions matching TRBD1. With 2 bases clipped from V and 1 base from J, the junction kept 1 base outside the gene matches. The V gene's germline CDR1 is SGHRS and CDR2 YFSETQ. The CDR3 has 14 residues. In nucleotides, the CDR3 is TGCGCCAGCAGCTTCACAGGGGGGAACACTGAAGCTTTCTTT. Translating it yields CASSFTGGNTEAFF. The full variable domain, with the rest looked up from reference TRBV5-1 and TRBJ1-1, is KAGVTQTPRYLIKTRGQQVTLSCSPISGHRSVSWYQQTPGQGLQFLFEYFSETQRNKGNFPGRFSGRQFSNSRSEMNVSTLELGDSALYLCASSFTGGNTEAFFGQGTRLTVV.

This chain joins TRBV5-1 and TRBJ2-3; weak D call: TRBD2 (6 bases). V was trimmed by 0 bases and J by 1 base, leaving 12 bases between them. The CDR3 length is 16 residues. Germline CDR1 SGHRS, CDR2 YFSETQ. CDR3 DNA: TGCGCCAGCAGCTTGGAGGCGGGATGGGGCACAGATACGCAGTATTTT. Protein: CASSLEAGWGTDTQYF.